The clone carrying this T cell receptor beta chain was detected ten times or more. What it binds is unknown. Individual cDNA molecules received unique molecular identifiers during library preparation. Each CDR3 protein gets one entry after TCRdb re-called the 5' RACE reads with MiXCR. This table holds 81,000 or so distinct CDR3 sequences, more than 10% found once. The entry originates in a study of early T cells in non-severe SARS-CoV-2 infection. In the study overall: Unpaired chains resulted from sequencing bulk RNA of unsorted whole blood. Study-wide findings and caveats: Matching results from VDJdb favored anti-spike CD8 responses, leaving private and CD4 specificities undetected.

Sequencing input: whole blood. The clonotype was recovered from an adult who was a healthcare worker with PCR-confirmed SARS-CoV-2 infection or an uninfected control (not recorded which).

For the CDR3, the DNA is TGTGCCAGCAGCCACGGGGCGAGCGAGCAGTACTTC. Translation gives CASSHGASEQYF. The genes are TRBV3-1 and TRBJ2-7; D could derive from TRBD1 or TRBD2 (5 bases each). This CDR3 spans 12 amino acids. V was trimmed by 3 bases and J by 6 bases, leaving 9 bases between them. In germline, CDR1 is LGHDT, CDR2 YNNKEL (reference sequence).